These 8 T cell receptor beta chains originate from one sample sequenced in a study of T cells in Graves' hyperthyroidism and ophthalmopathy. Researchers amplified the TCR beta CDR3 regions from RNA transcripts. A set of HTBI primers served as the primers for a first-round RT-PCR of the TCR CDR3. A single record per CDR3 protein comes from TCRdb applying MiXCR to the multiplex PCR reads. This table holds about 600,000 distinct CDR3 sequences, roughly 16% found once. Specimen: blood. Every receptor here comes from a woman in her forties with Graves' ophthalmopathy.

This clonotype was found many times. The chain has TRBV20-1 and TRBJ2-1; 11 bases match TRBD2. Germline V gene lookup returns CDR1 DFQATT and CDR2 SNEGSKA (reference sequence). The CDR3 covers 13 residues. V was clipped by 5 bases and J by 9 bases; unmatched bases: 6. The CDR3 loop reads CSAPGLAAPEQFF. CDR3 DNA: TGCAGTGCTCCGGGACTAGCGGCTCCTGAGCAGTTCTTC.

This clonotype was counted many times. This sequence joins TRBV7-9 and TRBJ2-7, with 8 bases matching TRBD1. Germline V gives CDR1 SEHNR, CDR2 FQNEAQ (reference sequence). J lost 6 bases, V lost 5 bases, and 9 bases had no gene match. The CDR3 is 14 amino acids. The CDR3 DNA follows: TGTGCCAGCAGCCGTCCCGGACAGGGAGGCGAGCAGTACTTC. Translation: CASSRPGQGGEQYF.

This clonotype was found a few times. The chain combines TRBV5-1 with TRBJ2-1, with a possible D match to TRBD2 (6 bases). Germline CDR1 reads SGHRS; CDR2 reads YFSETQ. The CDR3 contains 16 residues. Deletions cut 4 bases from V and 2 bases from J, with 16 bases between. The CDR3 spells CASSLRSAGTYNEQFF. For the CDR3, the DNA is TGCGCCAGCAGCCTAAGATCCGCGGGGACCTACAATGAGCAGTTCTTC.

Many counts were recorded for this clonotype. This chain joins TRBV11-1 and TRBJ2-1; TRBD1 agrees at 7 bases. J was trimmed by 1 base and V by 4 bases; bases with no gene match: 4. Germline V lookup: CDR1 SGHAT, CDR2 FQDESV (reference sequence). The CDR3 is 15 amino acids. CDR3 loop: CASSYTQGSYNEQFF. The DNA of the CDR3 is TGTGCCAGCAGCTACACACAGGGGTCCTACAATGAGCAGTTCTTC.

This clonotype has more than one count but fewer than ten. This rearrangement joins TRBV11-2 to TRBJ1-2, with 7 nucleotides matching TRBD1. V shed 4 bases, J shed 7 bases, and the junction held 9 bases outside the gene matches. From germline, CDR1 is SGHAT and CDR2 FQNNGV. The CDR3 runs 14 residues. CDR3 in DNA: TGTGCCAGCAGCTCCCCGACAGGGAAAGGTGGCTACACCTTC. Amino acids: CASSSPTGKGGYTF. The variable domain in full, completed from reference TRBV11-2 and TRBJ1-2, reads EAGVAQSPRYKIIEKRQSVAFWCNPISGHATLYWYQQILGQGPKLLIQFQNNGVVDDSQLPKDRFSAERLKGVDSTLKIQPAKLEDSAVYLCASSSPTGKGGYTFGSGTRLTVV.

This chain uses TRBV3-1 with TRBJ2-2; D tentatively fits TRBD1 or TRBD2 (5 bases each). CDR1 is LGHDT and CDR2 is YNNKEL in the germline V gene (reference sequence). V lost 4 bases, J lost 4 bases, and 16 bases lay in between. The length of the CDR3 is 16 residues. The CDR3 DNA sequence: TGTGCCAGCAGCCCGGGGCCCACCCCCAGCACCGGGGAGCTGTTTTTT. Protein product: CASSPGPTPSTGELFF. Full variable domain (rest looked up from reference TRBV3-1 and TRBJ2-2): DTAVSQTPKYLVTQMGNDKSIKCEQNLGHDTMYWYKQDSKKFLKIMFSYNNKELIINETVPNRFSPKSPDKAHLNLHINSLELGDSAVYFCASSPGPTPSTGELFFGEGSRLTVL.

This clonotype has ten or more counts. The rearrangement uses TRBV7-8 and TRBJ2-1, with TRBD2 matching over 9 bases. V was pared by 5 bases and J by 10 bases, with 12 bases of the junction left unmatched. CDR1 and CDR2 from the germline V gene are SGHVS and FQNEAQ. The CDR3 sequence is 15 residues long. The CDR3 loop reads CASSNLGAGGGEQFF. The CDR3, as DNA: TGTGCCAGCAGCAACCTCGGCGCGGGGGGGGGCGAGCAGTTCTTC.

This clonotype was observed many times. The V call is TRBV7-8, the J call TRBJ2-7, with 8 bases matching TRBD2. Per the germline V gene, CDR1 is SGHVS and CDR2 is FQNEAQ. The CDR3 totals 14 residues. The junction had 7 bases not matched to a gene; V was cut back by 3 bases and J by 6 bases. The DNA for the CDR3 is TGTGCCAGCAGCTTCTCCGGGACTAGTCCCGAGCAGTACTTC. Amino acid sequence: CASSFSGTSPEQYF.